This T cell receptor beta chain emerged from a study of Graves' ophthalmopathy and Graves' hyperthyroidism. The authors amplified TCR beta CDR3 regions, and they did so from RNA transcripts for repertoire sequencing. A first-round RT-PCR used HTBI primers, followed by a second-round multiplex PCR. MiXCR was run by TCRdb on the multiplex PCR reads, yielding one entry per CDR3 protein. The table records approximately 380,000 distinct CDR3 sequences, around a fifth of them present only once. Points from the study as a whole: Ophthalmopathy versus stable hyperthyroidism: 13-signature model gave 85% to 90% sensitivity, approximately 80% specificity.

Being free of ophthalmopathy for 18 months of follow-up defined stable hyperthyroidism. The source of the PBMCs was 8 to 10 ml of fresh peripheral blood. Notes on this clonotype: Antigen specificity is unknown.

Material: peripheral blood. The receptor comes from a woman aged 18-29 years with stable Graves' hyperthyroidism.

The CDR3 bases are TGTGCCAGTAGTCTCGAGGGGGGGTCTACTAACTATGGCTACACCTTC. It yields the protein CASSLEGGSTNYGYTF. The chain couples TRBV19 to TRBJ1-2; D is possibly TRBD1 (6 bases). The V and J ends lost 5 bases and 0 bases respectively, with 16 bases between them. The germline CDR1 and CDR2 sequences are LNHDA and SQIVND (reference sequence). The CDR3 spans 16 residues.